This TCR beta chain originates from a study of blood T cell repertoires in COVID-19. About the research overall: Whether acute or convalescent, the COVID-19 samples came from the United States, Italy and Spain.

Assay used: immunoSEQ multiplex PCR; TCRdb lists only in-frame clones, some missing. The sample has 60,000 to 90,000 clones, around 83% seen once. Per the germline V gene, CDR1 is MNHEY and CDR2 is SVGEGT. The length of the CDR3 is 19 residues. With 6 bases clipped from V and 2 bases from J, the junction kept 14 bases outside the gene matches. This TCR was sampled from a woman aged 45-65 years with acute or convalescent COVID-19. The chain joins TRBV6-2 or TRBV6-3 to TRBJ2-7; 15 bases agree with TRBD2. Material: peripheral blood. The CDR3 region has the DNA TGTGCCAGCAGCAGGGGGGACAGAAGGACTAGCGGGAGGGCCTACGAGCAGTACTTC. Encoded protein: CASSRGDRRTSGRAYEQYF.